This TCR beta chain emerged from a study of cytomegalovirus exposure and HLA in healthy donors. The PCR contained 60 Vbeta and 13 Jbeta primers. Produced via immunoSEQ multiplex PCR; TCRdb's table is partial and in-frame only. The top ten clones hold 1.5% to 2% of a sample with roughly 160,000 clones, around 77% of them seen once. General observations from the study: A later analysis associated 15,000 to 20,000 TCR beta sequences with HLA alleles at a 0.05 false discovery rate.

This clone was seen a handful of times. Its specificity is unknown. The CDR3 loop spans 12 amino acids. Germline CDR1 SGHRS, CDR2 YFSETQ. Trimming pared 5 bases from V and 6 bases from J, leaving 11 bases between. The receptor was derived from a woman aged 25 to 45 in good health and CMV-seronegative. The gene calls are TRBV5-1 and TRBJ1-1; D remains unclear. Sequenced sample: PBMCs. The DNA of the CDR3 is TGCGCCAGCAGACAAACCGGGGCTGAAGCTTTCTTT. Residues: CASRQTGAEAFF.